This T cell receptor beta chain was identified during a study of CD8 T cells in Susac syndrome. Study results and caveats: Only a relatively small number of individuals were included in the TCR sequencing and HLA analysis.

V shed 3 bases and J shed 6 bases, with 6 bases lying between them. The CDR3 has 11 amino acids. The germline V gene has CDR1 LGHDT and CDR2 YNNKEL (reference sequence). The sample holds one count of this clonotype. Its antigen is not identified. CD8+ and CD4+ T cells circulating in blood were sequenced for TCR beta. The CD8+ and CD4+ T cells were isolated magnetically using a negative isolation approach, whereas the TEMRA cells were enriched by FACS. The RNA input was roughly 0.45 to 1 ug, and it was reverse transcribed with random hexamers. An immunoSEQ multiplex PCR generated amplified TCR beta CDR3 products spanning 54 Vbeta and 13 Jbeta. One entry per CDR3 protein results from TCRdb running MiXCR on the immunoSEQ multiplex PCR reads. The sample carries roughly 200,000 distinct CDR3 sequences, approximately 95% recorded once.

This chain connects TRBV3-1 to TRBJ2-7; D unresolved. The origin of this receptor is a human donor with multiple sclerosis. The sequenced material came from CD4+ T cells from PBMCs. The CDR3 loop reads CASSQLREQYF. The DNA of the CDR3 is TGTGCCAGCAGCCAGCTGCGCGAGCAGTACTTC.